This T cell receptor beta chain was observed in a study of CD4 T cells in relation to SARS-CoV-2 and coronaviruses. The CDR3 runs 13 residues. CDR1 and CDR2 from the germline V gene are MNHEY and SVGAGI. V lost 6 bases, J lost 3 bases, and 3 bases stayed unmatched. Sequencing used immunoSEQ multiplex PCR; TCRdb keeps in-frame clones, though not all of them. The sample carries some 60,000 clones, roughly nine tenths recorded once. Sequenced material: naive CD4+ T cells from PBMCs. The subset is: naive CD4+ T cells isolated by negative enrichment. The V gene is TRBV6-5, the J gene TRBJ1-1; 8 bases align to TRBD1. The sequence was obtained from an adult with COVID-19. The CDR3 DNA is TGTGCCAGCAGCAGGGGGCCCGACACTGAAGCTTTCTTT. Protein sequence: CASSRGPDTEAFF.